The rows below give T cell receptor beta chains drawn from one sample of a study of shared clonotypes between healthy human individuals. Profiled with immunoSEQ multiplex PCR; TCRdb holds only in-frame clones, not every one. The data hold some 300,000 clones, with 73% observed a single time. Sequencing was carried out using memory CD4+ T cells sorted from blood. The receptors were sampled from a man aged 30 to 39 in good health. CDR3s include the opening cysteine and the closing phenylalanine or tryptophan. The D gene is left open where the match is weak. Only part of the rows carry a size: once, few, many, or a class if the clone is expanded.

clone size,D gene,V gene,J gene,CDR3 DNA,CDR3 protein
.,.,TRBV6-1,TRBJ2-3,TGTGCCAGCAGTGAAGAGTGGGGGTTTTCAGATACGCAGTATTTT,CASSEEWGFSDTQYF
.,.,TRBV30,TRBJ2-7,TGTGCCTGGTATGGGGGAGAGTTCGGGGAGCAGTACTTC,CAWYGGEFGEQYF
few,.,TRBV2,TRBJ2-4,TGTGCCAGCAGTGAAGCGCTTTCTACTAACATTCAGTACTTC,CASSEALSTNIQYF
.,.,TRBV7-2,TRBJ2-7,TGTGCCAGCAGCTTAACCCGCGACACGACCGGAACCTACGAGCAGTACTTC,CASSLTRDTTGTYEQYF
.,.,TRBV7-6,TRBJ2-5,TGTGCCAGCAGCTTAGTGGGGGTTCGGGAGACCCAGTACTTC,CASSLVGVRETQYF
.,.,TRBV19,TRBJ2-7,TGTGCCAGTAGTATACGGGGCCCGGGCGTAGGCGAGCAGTACTTC,CASSIRGPGVGEQYF
.,TRBD1,TRBV11-2,TRBJ2-7,TGTGCCAGCAGCTTAGTCGGACAGGTGCCTTACGAGCAGTACTTC,CASSLVGQVPYEQYF
.,TRBD2,TRBV29-1,TRBJ2-5,TGCAGCGTTGGGGCGGCGGGGGGCGGTTTCTGGGAGACCCAGTACTTC,CSVGAAGGGFWETQYF
few,TRBD2,TRBV27,TRBJ2-5,TGTGCCAGCAGTTTAGCGGGACTAGCGGGAGAAGAGACCCAGTACTTC,CASSLAGLAGEETQYF
many,.,TRBV7-9,TRBJ2-1,TGTGCCAGCAGCCCCGCGGGATTTGAAGGGACTCACAATGAGCAGTTCTTC,CASSPAGFEGTHNEQFF
.,.,TRBV10-1,TRBJ2-3,TGCGCCAGCGGGGACCGAGATACGCAGTATTTT,CASGDRDTQYF
.,.,TRBV7-9,TRBJ2-1,TGTGCCAGCAGCCATTCATTCGATGAGCAGTTCTTC,CASSHSFDEQFF
.,.,TRBV30,TRBJ1-1,TGTGCCTGGAGATCCTGGAACACTGAAGCTTTCTTT,CAWRSWNTEAFF
.,.,TRBV5-1,TRBJ2-2,TGCGCCAGCAGCTTGTTTAGGACCGACACCGGGGAGCTGTTTTTT,CASSLFRTDTGELFF
.,.,TRBV5-4,TRBJ2-7,TGTGCCAGCAGCCAAACCCCCGGGCACGAGCAGTACTTC,CASSQTPGHEQYF
.,TRBD1,TRBV15,TRBJ2-3,TGTGCCACCAGCAGAGGCAACAGGGGGCGGGATGGCACAGATACGCAGTATTTT,CATSRGNRGRDGTDTQYF
.,.,TRBV5-1,TRBJ2-7,TGCGCCAGCAGCTCGGCTGTAACAGGAAGAGGCTACGAGCAGTACTTC,CASSSAVTGRGYEQYF